The rows below give T cell receptor beta chains drawn from one sample of a study of shared clonotypes between healthy human individuals. Assay: immunoSEQ multiplex PCR; the TCRdb copy retains only in-frame clones and omits some. The sample consists of 400,000 to 600,000 clones, approximately 95% of them appearing once. Sequenced: naive CD4+ T cells sorted from blood. The receptors stem from a young woman in good health. Each CDR3 is given with its conserved first and last residue. Fields, in order: J gene, clone size, D gene, V gene, CDR3 DNA, CDR3 protein. The D gene is left open where the match is weak. Clone size is shown for a subset of rows, as once, few, many or a class of expanded clone.

j_gene: TRBJ2-2
abundance: NA
d_gene: TRBD1
v_gene: TRBV6-4
CDR3nt: TGTGCCAGCAGTCGACAAGGGGACAGGGGAACCGGGGAGCTGTTTTTT
CDR3aa: CASSRQGDRGTGELFF

j_gene: TRBJ2-2
abundance: once
d_gene: TRBD1
v_gene: TRBV15
CDR3nt: TGTGCCACCAGCAGAATCGACAGGGTCAAAGGCGGGGAGCTGTTTTTT
CDR3aa: CATSRIDRVKGGELFF

j_gene: TRBJ1-1
abundance: once
d_gene: NA
v_gene: TRBV5-4
CDR3nt: TGTGCCAGCAGCTTGGTGGGTCCGCTAATGAACACTGAAGCTTTCTTT
CDR3aa: CASSLVGPLMNTEAFF

j_gene: TRBJ1-1
abundance: NA
d_gene: TRBD1
v_gene: TRBV12-5
CDR3nt: TGTGCTAGCTCCGTAGGACAGGGGCGCACTGAAGCTTTCTTT
CDR3aa: CASSVGQGRTEAFF

j_gene: TRBJ2-5
abundance: NA
d_gene: NA
v_gene: TRBV4-1
CDR3nt: TGCGCCAGCAGCCAAGTTGGCGTTAGGACCCGACAGGAAGAGACCCAGTACTTC
CDR3aa: CASSQVGVRTRQEETQYF

j_gene: TRBJ1-1
abundance: NA
d_gene: NA
v_gene: TRBV18
CDR3nt: TGTGCCAGCTCACCAGGTCCCACTGAAGCTTTCTTT
CDR3aa: CASSPGPTEAFF

j_gene: TRBJ2-1
abundance: NA
d_gene: TRBD2
v_gene: TRBV25-1
CDR3nt: TGTGCCAGCAGTGAATCCCCCAGTAGCGGGGCCTCTTTGGGGAAGTTCTTC
CDR3aa: CASSESPSSGASLGKFF

j_gene: TRBJ1-4
abundance: NA
d_gene: NA
v_gene: TRBV2
CDR3nt: TGTGCCAGCAGTATAGACAGCCCGAATGAAAAACTGTTTTTT
CDR3aa: CASSIDSPNEKLFF

j_gene: TRBJ2-7
abundance: once
d_gene: NA
v_gene: TRBV6-5
CDR3nt: TGTGCCAGCAGTTACTGGGGGACACAGGGCGAGCAGTACTTC
CDR3aa: CASSYWGTQGEQYF

j_gene: TRBJ2-7
abundance: NA
d_gene: NA
v_gene: TRBV19
CDR3nt: TGTGCCAGTAAGGCAGGGGTAAACTCCTACGAGCAGTACTTC
CDR3aa: CASKAGVNSYEQYF

j_gene: TRBJ2-6
abundance: NA
d_gene: NA
v_gene: TRBV28
CDR3nt: TGTGCCAGCAGGGAAAGTGGGGGGGCTCCTGGGGCCAACGTCCTGACTTTC
CDR3aa: CASRESGGAPGANVLTF

j_gene: TRBJ2-7
abundance: NA
d_gene: TRBD2
v_gene: TRBV19
CDR3nt: TGTGCCAGTAGTTTGGATAGCGGGAGGGCAGGGGACGAGCAGTACTTC
CDR3aa: CASSLDSGRAGDEQYF

j_gene: TRBJ2-7
abundance: NA
d_gene: NA
v_gene: TRBV28
CDR3nt: TGTGCCAGCAGTTTAGTTAGCCCGTTGGCCGAGCAGTACTTC
CDR3aa: CASSLVSPLAEQYF

j_gene: TRBJ1-2
abundance: NA
d_gene: NA
v_gene: TRBV6-5
CDR3nt: TGTGCCAGCAGTTACTCCCCAGGCAATGCAGGCTACACCTTC
CDR3aa: CASSYSPGNAGYTF

j_gene: TRBJ1-2
abundance: few
d_gene: TRBD1
v_gene: TRBV18
CDR3nt: TGTGCCAGCTCACCATTTTACGGGAAACAGGGGTTTGAAGGCTACACCTTC
CDR3aa: CASSPFYGKQGFEGYTF

j_gene: TRBJ2-7
abundance: NA
d_gene: TRBD1
v_gene: TRBV7-9
CDR3nt: TGTGCCAGCAGCTTGGGAACCGGGACAGGGGGCCACGAGCAGTACTTC
CDR3aa: CASSLGTGTGGHEQYF

j_gene: TRBJ2-7
abundance: once
d_gene: NA
v_gene: TRBV13
CDR3nt: TGTGCCAGCAGCTTACGGAATGCCGAGCAGTACTTC
CDR3aa: CASSLRNAEQYF

j_gene: TRBJ2-5
abundance: once
d_gene: NA
v_gene: TRBV7-9
CDR3nt: TGTGCCAGCAGCCTGGGGGACACATTAAGGGAGACCCAGTACTTC
CDR3aa: CASSLGDTLRETQYF

j_gene: TRBJ2-7
abundance: NA
d_gene: TRBD2
v_gene: TRBV7-2
CDR3nt: TGTGCCAGCAGCACTAGCGGGAGGGGGGCCTACGAGCAGTACTTC
CDR3aa: CASSTSGRGAYEQYF

j_gene: TRBJ1-5
abundance: NA
d_gene: NA
v_gene: TRBV28
CDR3nt: TGTGCCAGCAGACAGAATAGCAATCAGCCCCAGCATTTT
CDR3aa: CASRQNSNQPQHF

j_gene: TRBJ2-6
abundance: NA
d_gene: NA
v_gene: TRBV5-6
CDR3nt: TGTGCCAGCAGCCTCTATGGAGGGAGCCCGTCTGGGGCCAACGTCCTGACTTTC
CDR3aa: CASSLYGGSPSGANVLTF

j_gene: TRBJ2-7
abundance: NA
d_gene: TRBD2
v_gene: TRBV9
CDR3nt: TGTGCCAGCAGCGGAGGACTAGCGCTAACCTACGAGCAGTACTTC
CDR3aa: CASSGGLALTYEQYF

j_gene: TRBJ2-5
abundance: NA
d_gene: NA
v_gene: TRBV11-2
CDR3nt: TGTGCCAGCAGCGCGGCCTTGACAGGCACGACCCAGTACTTC
CDR3aa: CASSAALTGTTQYF

j_gene: TRBJ2-7
abundance: NA
d_gene: NA
v_gene: TRBV19
CDR3nt: TGTGCCAGTAGTATCGGGCGACTAGGAACCTACGAGCAGTACTTC
CDR3aa: CASSIGRLGTYEQYF

j_gene: TRBJ2-5
abundance: NA
d_gene: NA
v_gene: TRBV7-3
CDR3nt: TGTGCCAGCAGCCCGGACAGAGGGGAGACCCAGTACTTC
CDR3aa: CASSPDRGETQYF

j_gene: TRBJ1-2
abundance: NA
d_gene: NA
v_gene: TRBV6-1
CDR3nt: TGTGCCAGCAGTCGTACGGGACACTTAAACTATGGCTACACCTTC
CDR3aa: CASSRTGHLNYGYTF

j_gene: TRBJ1-2
abundance: NA
d_gene: NA
v_gene: TRBV21-1
CDR3nt: TGTGCCAGCAGCAAAGATTCCGTGATTCCGCCTATCGGCTACACCTTC
CDR3aa: CASSKDSVIPPIGYTF

j_gene: TRBJ1-1
abundance: NA
d_gene: TRBD1
v_gene: TRBV10-2
CDR3nt: TGCGCCAGCAGTGCCAGACAGGGGGCGGATATGTTAACTGAAGCTTTCTTT
CDR3aa: CASSARQGADMLTEAFF

j_gene: TRBJ2-1
abundance: NA
d_gene: TRBD2
v_gene: TRBV5-6
CDR3nt: TGTGCCAGCAGCCCGGGACTAGCGGGAGTTTATGAGCAGTTCTTC
CDR3aa: CASSPGLAGVYEQFF

j_gene: TRBJ2-2
abundance: NA
d_gene: NA
v_gene: TRBV28
CDR3nt: TGTGCCAGCAGTTTACTTCTAACGAACACCGGGGAGCTGTTTTTT
CDR3aa: CASSLLLTNTGELFF

j_gene: TRBJ2-3
abundance: NA
d_gene: TRBD2
v_gene: TRBV5-6
CDR3nt: TGTGCCAGCAGCCCGGGACTAGCGGGAGGACATGGGACAGATACGCAGTATTTT
CDR3aa: CASSPGLAGGHGTDTQYF

j_gene: TRBJ2-7
abundance: NA
d_gene: NA
v_gene: TRBV4-1
CDR3nt: TGCGCCAGCAGCCCCCAGGTCGGATCCTACGAGCAGTACTTC
CDR3aa: CASSPQVGSYEQYF

j_gene: TRBJ2-2
abundance: NA
d_gene: TRBD1
v_gene: TRBV28
CDR3nt: TGTGCCAGCAGTCCGAAAAACCGGGACAGGGTATTTCGAAGGACCGGGGAGCTGTTTTTT
CDR3aa: CASSPKNRDRVFRRTGELFF

j_gene: TRBJ1-1
abundance: NA
d_gene: TRBD1
v_gene: TRBV25-1
CDR3nt: TGTGCCAGCAGTGACGTTCGTACAGGGGGTAGTGAAGCTTTCTTT
CDR3aa: CASSDVRTGGSEAFF

j_gene: TRBJ1-2
abundance: NA
d_gene: NA
v_gene: TRBV7-9
CDR3nt: TGTGCCAGCAGCTTCGGGCGGCGGAACTATGGCTACACCTTC
CDR3aa: CASSFGRRNYGYTF

j_gene: TRBJ2-1
abundance: once
d_gene: TRBD2
v_gene: TRBV2
CDR3nt: TGTGCCAGCAGTGTTGGGGGACTACACCCCTACAATGAGCAGTTCTTC
CDR3aa: CASSVGGLHPYNEQFF

j_gene: TRBJ1-1
abundance: NA
d_gene: NA
v_gene: TRBV19
CDR3nt: TGTGCCAGTAATCCTTGGAAGGGGAACACTGAAGCTTTCTTT
CDR3aa: CASNPWKGNTEAFF

j_gene: TRBJ2-7
abundance: NA
d_gene: TRBD2
v_gene: TRBV6-1
CDR3nt: TGTGCCAGCAGTGCCACTAGCGGCTCCTACGAGCAGTACTTC
CDR3aa: CASSATSGSYEQYF

j_gene: TRBJ1-1
abundance: NA
d_gene: NA
v_gene: TRBV18
CDR3nt: TGTGCCAGCTCACCCTACGGGATGAACACTGAAGCTTTCTTT
CDR3aa: CASSPYGMNTEAFF

j_gene: TRBJ2-1
abundance: NA
d_gene: NA
v_gene: TRBV28
CDR3nt: TGTGCCAGCAGTTCAACGGGAGCCGCCAATGAGCAGTTCTTC
CDR3aa: CASSSTGAANEQFF

j_gene: TRBJ1-2
abundance: NA
d_gene: NA
v_gene: TRBV28
CDR3nt: TGTGCCAGCAGTTTAGGCCAGGGCTATGGCTACACCTTC
CDR3aa: CASSLGQGYGYTF

j_gene: TRBJ1-3
abundance: NA
d_gene: NA
v_gene: TRBV2
CDR3nt: TGTGCCAGCCACCCGGGGGGAACTGGAAACACCATATATTTT
CDR3aa: CASHPGGTGNTIYF

j_gene: TRBJ1-4
abundance: NA
d_gene: NA
v_gene: TRBV19
CDR3nt: TGTGCCAGTAGTATCCTCCGGGACCGGAATGAAAAACTGTTTTTT
CDR3aa: CASSILRDRNEKLFF

j_gene: TRBJ1-1
abundance: NA
d_gene: TRBD1
v_gene: TRBV28
CDR3nt: TGTGCCAGCAGTTGGGAGACAGGGCCGAACACTGAAGCTTTCTTT
CDR3aa: CASSWETGPNTEAFF

j_gene: TRBJ2-7
abundance: NA
d_gene: NA
v_gene: TRBV15
CDR3nt: TGTGCCACCAGCAGAGAGGTTAGCGGTTCCTACGAGCAGTACTTC
CDR3aa: CATSREVSGSYEQYF

j_gene: TRBJ1-4
abundance: NA
d_gene: NA
v_gene: TRBV18
CDR3nt: TGTGCCAGCTCACCATCCGGGACGGACGATGAAAAACTGTTTTTT
CDR3aa: CASSPSGTDDEKLFF

j_gene: TRBJ1-5
abundance: NA
d_gene: NA
v_gene: TRBV5-4
CDR3nt: TGTGCCAGCAGCTTGATAGGGAAATCCTTGTATAGCAATCAGCCCCAGCATTTT
CDR3aa: CASSLIGKSLYSNQPQHF

j_gene: TRBJ2-1
abundance: NA
d_gene: NA
v_gene: TRBV10-1
CDR3nt: TGCGCCAGCAGTCCAACGGGACTCGGCTACAATGAGCAGTTCTTC
CDR3aa: CASSPTGLGYNEQFF

j_gene: TRBJ2-5
abundance: NA
d_gene: TRBD2
v_gene: TRBV7-9
CDR3nt: TGTGCCAGCAGCCCACAAGGAGGGCTAGCGGGAGAGACCCAGTACTTC
CDR3aa: CASSPQGGLAGETQYF

j_gene: TRBJ2-1
abundance: NA
d_gene: NA
v_gene: TRBV9
CDR3nt: TGTGCCAGCAGCGTAGGGGGAGTGGGTAACAATGAGCAGTTCTTC
CDR3aa: CASSVGGVGNNEQFF

j_gene: TRBJ1-1
abundance: NA
d_gene: NA
v_gene: TRBV28
CDR3nt: TGTGCCAGCAGTTTACCCCGGGGAACGAACACTGAAGCTTTCTTT
CDR3aa: CASSLPRGTNTEAFF

j_gene: TRBJ2-5
abundance: NA
d_gene: TRBD2
v_gene: TRBV27
CDR3nt: TGTGCCAGCAGATATACCGGGACTAGCGGGGGTAACCAAGAGACCCAGTACTTC
CDR3aa: CASRYTGTSGGNQETQYF

j_gene: TRBJ2-2
abundance: NA
d_gene: NA
v_gene: TRBV28
CDR3nt: TGTGCCAGCACTCTCTCTCAGGGGACCAACACCGGGGAGCTGTTTTTT
CDR3aa: CASTLSQGTNTGELFF

j_gene: TRBJ1-5
abundance: NA
d_gene: TRBD1
v_gene: TRBV6-5
CDR3nt: TGTGCCAGCAGACGGACAGGGGGCAATCAGCCCCAGCATTTT
CDR3aa: CASRRTGGNQPQHF

j_gene: TRBJ2-2
abundance: NA
d_gene: TRBD1
v_gene: TRBV19
CDR3nt: TGTGCCAGTATCGGACAGGGGCCGGCCGGGGAGCTGTTTTTT
CDR3aa: CASIGQGPAGELFF

j_gene: TRBJ2-7
abundance: once
d_gene: TRBD1
v_gene: TRBV18
CDR3nt: TGTGCCAGCTCTCCGACAGGGTCCCACGAGCAGTACTTC
CDR3aa: CASSPTGSHEQYF

j_gene: TRBJ1-1
abundance: once
d_gene: NA
v_gene: TRBV29-1
CDR3nt: TGCAGCGGCCAAGAGCCGAACACTGAAGCTTTCTTT
CDR3aa: CSGQEPNTEAFF

j_gene: TRBJ2-5
abundance: NA
d_gene: NA
v_gene: TRBV28
CDR3nt: TGTGCCATCCTACAGGGATCCCAAGAGACCCAGTACTTC
CDR3aa: CAILQGSQETQYF

j_gene: TRBJ1-1
abundance: NA
d_gene: NA
v_gene: TRBV19
CDR3nt: TGTGCCAGTAGTACCGCCCACCGGGGGGGCACTGAAGCTTTCTTT
CDR3aa: CASSTAHRGGTEAFF

j_gene: TRBJ2-3
abundance: few
d_gene: NA
v_gene: TRBV4-1
CDR3nt: TGCGCCAGCAGCCAGGATTCGAGTACGCAGTATTTT
CDR3aa: CASSQDSSTQYF